Listed here is a single T cell receptor beta chain. This CDR3 comprises 14 residues. Germline CDR1 reads SEHNR; CDR2 reads FQNEAQ (reference sequence). V was trimmed by 1 base and J by 6 bases, leaving 9 bases between them. Assay version v3.0 of immunoSEQ was used, and it was run at survey level. Libraries were prepared by immunoSEQ multiplex PCR; TCRdb keeps only in-frame clonotypes and omits some of them. The sample holds 25,000 to 35,000 clones, 70% to 90% seen once. This sample was included in a study of long-term antiretroviral therapy in people with HIV. This chain joins TRBV7-9 and TRBJ2-2; D is ambiguous. The material was unsorted PBMCs, obtained 0.8 years after starting antiretroviral therapy. The sequence was collected from a woman between 25 and 40 years old with HIV. The CDR3 DNA follows: TGTGCCAGCAGCTTAGAGGGCCTACCCGGGGAGCTGTTTTTT. Translation: CASSLEGLPGELFF.